Below are 14 T cell receptor beta chains sequenced from a single sample in a study of CD8 T cells in ankylosing spondylitis. TCRdb re-called the 5' RACE reads with MiXCR, one entry per CDR3 protein. The sample has approximately 30,000 distinct CDR3 sequences, about 6.8% seen once. The sequenced sample consisted of blood, either unsorted or a sorted T cell fraction (not recorded which). The source of these receptors is a male donor with ankylosing spondylitis or in good health (not recorded which).

In this sample, this clonotype turned up many times. The chain is built from TRBV28 and TRBJ2-1, with D perhaps TRBD1 (6 bases). The V end was cut by 7 bases, the J end by 5 bases, with 18 bases between. The CDR3 spans 15 residues. Germline loops: CDR1 MDHEN, CDR2 SYDVKM. The CDR3 spells CASIGNRVKDNEQFF. The CDR3 bases are TGTGCCAGCATAGGAAACAGGGTGAAAGACAATGAGCAGTTCTTC.

This clonotype was seen repeatedly, ten times or more. The J gene is TRBJ2-5, the V gene TRBV2, with 9 bases that match TRBD2. Germline V gene data show CDR1 as SNHLY and CDR2 as FYNNEI. J lost 3 bases, V lost 4 bases, and 6 bases had no gene match. This CDR3 contains 15 residues. The CDR3: CASSGSRGGEETQYF. CDR3 DNA: TGTGCCAGCAGTGGTTCGCGGGGGGGGGAAGAGACCCAGTACTTC.

This clonotype was detected many times. This chain connects TRBV5-4 to TRBJ2-1, with TRBD2 identical over 9 bases. The CDR3 is 19 amino acids. The V segment lost 2 bases and the J segment 5 bases; nucleotides outside the gene matches: 17. CDR1 is SGHNT, CDR2 YYREEE, per germline (reference sequence). The CDR3 DNA is TGTGCCAGCAGCTTTTCCCTACAATACATAGCGGGGGAAAACAATGAGCAGTTCTTC. As protein: CASSFSLQYIAGENNEQFF.

This clonotype came up many times. The chain employs TRBV20-1 and TRBJ2-5, with 9 positions matching TRBD1. V lost 4 bases, J lost 3 bases, and 6 bases stayed unmatched. The CDR3 is 14 amino acids. Germline V gene lookup returns CDR1 DFQATT and CDR2 SNEGSKA (reference sequence). This CDR3 is CSATGTGTKETQYF. In DNA form, the CDR3 reads TGCAGTGCTACTGGGACAGGGACAAAAGAGACCCAGTACTTC.

This clonotype was recorded at least ten times. The chain joins TRBV20-1 to TRBJ2-4; 7 nucleotides line up with TRBD2. The CDR3 covers 18 residues. Trimming cost V 3 bases and J 0 bases; bases outside gene matches: 14. In germline, CDR1 is DFQATT, CDR2 SNEGSKA (reference sequence). In DNA form, the CDR3 reads TGCAGTGCTAGTCCGGGGAGGACTAGACGGCTAGCCAAAAACATTCAGTACTTC. It yields the protein CSASPGRTRRLAKNIQYF.

This clonotype was detected ten times or more. This chain connects TRBV9 to TRBJ2-3; 13 bases align to TRBD2. In germline, CDR1 is SGDLS, CDR2 YYNGEE. This CDR3 spans 16 amino acids. V was pared by 2 bases and J by 3 bases, with 3 bases of the junction left unmatched. The CDR3 reads CASSVGTSGTTDTQYF. For the CDR3, the DNA is TGTGCCAGCAGCGTCGGGACTAGCGGGACTACAGATACGCAGTATTTT.

This clonotype was detected only a few times. The CDR3 DNA follows: TGCAGCGTTGGGGCCGACGGGAGTTACAACAATGAGCAGTTCTTC. This gives the protein CSVGADGSYNNEQFF. The chain has TRBV29-1 and TRBJ2-1, with D maybe TRBD2 (6 bases). Trimming removed 4 bases from V and 5 bases from J, with 18 bases in between. There are 15 residues in the CDR3. Germline V gene sequence: CDR1 SQVTM, CDR2 ANQGSEA.

This clonotype has a count of ten or more. The chain couples TRBV19 to TRBJ2-7; D perhaps matches TRBD1 (6 bases). With 6 bases removed from V and 3 bases from J, the gap between germline ends came to 12 bases. The V gene's germline CDR1 is LNHDA and CDR2 SQIVND (reference sequence). The length of the CDR3 is 13 residues. CDR3 coding DNA: TGTGCCAGTAGGAGGGACATCAACTACGAGCAGTACTTC. It is translated as CASRRDINYEQYF.

In this sample, this clonotype turned up many times. The gene calls are TRBV19 and TRBJ2-7; 10 bases line up with TRBD1. The germline gives CDR1 LNHDA, CDR2 SQIVND (reference sequence). J lost 6 bases, V lost 4 bases, and 6 bases had no gene match. The CDR3 is 14 amino acids. The CDR3 sequence: CASSKSRDRGEQYF. The CDR3 DNA sequence: TGTGCCAGTAGTAAAAGCCGGGACAGGGGCGAGCAGTACTTC.

The chain couples TRBV23-1 to TRBJ2-1; 10 bases match TRBD2. TRBV23-1 is flagged as an ORF with uncertain function. The V segment lost 4 bases and the J segment 0 bases; nucleotides outside the gene matches: 24. The CDR3 contains 23 residues. DNA of the CDR3: TGCGCCAGCAGTCTAATCTCCGGGGCCCAGGGGGCTAGCGGGAGAGTCTCCTACAATGAGCAGTTCTTC. Encoded protein: CASSLISGAQGASGRVSYNEQFF.

This clonotype was seen more than once but under ten times. J is TRBJ2-3 and V is TRBV11-2; TRBD2 matches at 8 bases. CDR3 length: 16 amino acids. From germline, CDR1 is SGHAT and CDR2 FQNNGV. The trim removed 6 bases at V and 5 bases at J, leaving 13 bases unmatched. CDR3 coding DNA: TGTGCCAGCAGTTCCCCCACGGGGGGGAGGGTAGATACGCAGTATTTT. Translating it yields CASSSPTGGRVDTQYF.

This clonotype was seen more than once but under ten times. The genes are TRBV7-8 and TRBJ2-1; a weak D match, TRBD2 (5 bases). The CDR3 has 15 residues. Trimming shortened V by 5 bases and J by 0 bases, and 11 bases separated the two germline ends. CDR1 and CDR2 from the germline V gene are SGHVS and FQNEAQ. The CDR3 here is CASSPSGSSYNEQFF. The CDR3, as DNA: TGTGCCAGCAGCCCGAGCGGAAGCTCCTACAATGAGCAGTTCTTC.

This clonotype occurred many times. This chain uses TRBV5-1 with TRBJ2-7, with 14 bases aligning to TRBD2. The CDR3 spans 17 residues. V lost 0 bases and J lost 0; bases outside the gene matches: 2. Germline V lookup: CDR1 SGHRS, CDR2 YFSETQ. The CDR3 spells CASSLGLAGGSSYEQYF. The CDR3, as DNA: TGCGCCAGCAGCTTGGGACTAGCGGGAGGGAGCTCCTACGAGCAGTACTTC.

This clonotype was seen repeatedly, ten times or more. The rearrangement joins TRBV5-1 to TRBJ2-7; D is unresolved. The ends were cut back, 0 bases at V and 3 bases at J, with 4 bases in the middle. The CDR3 runs 12 residues. The germline V gene encodes CDR1 SGHRS and CDR2 YFSETQ. The CDR3: CASSLDFYEQYF. The CDR3 nucleotides read TGCGCCAGCAGCTTGGACTTCTACGAGCAGTACTTC.